A single sample is the source of the 6 T cell receptor beta chains below, sequenced in a study of CD8+ T cells in alopecia areata. After isolation, RNA underwent reverse transcription to generate cDNA as the sequencing template. The repertoire was sequenced with immunoSEQ multiplex PCR; TCRdb's copy has only in-frame clones and lacks some. In the table there are about 180,000 clones, about 72% of which are singletons. The sequenced sample was CD8+ T cells sorted from blood, obtained at week 0. Source of these receptors: a human donor with alopecia areata.

The table lists this clone with a few counts. The V and J genes are TRBV7-9 and TRBJ1-1, with unresolved D. The CDR3 sequence is 14 residues long. CDR1 is SEHNR and CDR2 is FQNEAQ in the germline V gene (reference sequence). The V and J ends lost 5 bases and 1 base respectively, with 11 bases between them. CDR3 sequence: CASSARHPNTEAFF. The CDR3 coding sequence is TGTGCCAGCAGCGCAAGACACCCGAACACTGAAGCTTTCTTT.

V is TRBV4-1 and J is TRBJ2-7; D perhaps matches TRBD2 (7 bases). The CDR3 is made up of 18 amino acids. V lost 0 bases and J 0 bases, leaving 18 bases between the germline ends. Germline V lookup: CDR1 MGHRA, CDR2 YSYEKL. DNA for the CDR3: TGCGCCAGCAGCCAAGATCTTACGGGCGGGGGCCTCTCCTACGAGCAGTACTTC. Its translation is CASSQDLTGGGLSYEQYF.

The J gene is TRBJ2-2, the V gene TRBV15; perhaps TRBD1 as D (6 bases). V dropped 8 bases and J dropped 3 bases, with 19 bases sitting between them. There are 16 residues in the CDR3. CDR1 LNHNV and CDR2 YYDKDF come from the germline V gene (reference sequence). CDR3 residues: CATSYTGRVDTGELFF. DNA for the CDR3: TGTGCCACCTCCTATACAGGGCGGGTGGACACCGGGGAGCTGTTTTTT.

The genes are TRBV2 and TRBJ2-4; 9 nucleotides match TRBD1. Germline V CDR1 and CDR2: SNHLY, FYNNEI. The CDR3 length is 14 residues. Trimming took 5 bases from V and 7 from J; bases not matched to a gene: 6. CDR3 loop: CASSMKQGANIQYF. The CDR3 DNA sequence: TGTGCCAGCAGTATGAAACAGGGGGCGAACATTCAGTACTTC.

This clone was counted only a few times. The gene calls are TRBV4-1 and TRBJ1-5; D is uncertain. From germline, CDR1 is MGHRA and CDR2 YSYEKL. With 1 base removed from V and 2 bases from J, the gap between germline ends came to 6 bases. This CDR3 has 14 residues. The CDR3 DNA is TGCGCCAGCAGCCAAGTATCAGGCAATCAGCCCCAGCATTTT. Its translation is CASSQVSGNQPQHF.

The chain joins TRBV27 to TRBJ2-7; 7 bases are a match to TRBD1. V lost 4 bases, J lost 0 bases, and 3 bases stayed unmatched. The CDR3 consists of 14 residues. Germline V lookup: CDR1 MNHEY, CDR2 SMNVEV (reference sequence). Here the CDR3 reads CASSSGQSSYEQYF. The CDR3 nucleotides are TGTGCCAGCAGTTCGGGACAGAGCTCCTACGAGCAGTACTTC.